The 8 T cell receptor beta chains reported below all come from one sample, sequenced in a study of shared clonotypes between healthy human individuals. The data were produced by immunoSEQ multiplex PCR, yet TCRdb's version contains in-frame clones alone and is incomplete. This table holds a few million clones, 85% to 95% found once. The sequenced sample was naive CD4+ T cells from PBMCs. As to subset: CD45RA+ positively selected. All receptors derive from a man aged 18 to 29 in good health. Some clones in this sample may be carry-over from other donors' samples.

The chain has TRBV7-2 and TRBJ2-3; unclear D gene. Germline V CDR1 and CDR2: SGHTA, FQGNSA. Trimming stripped 5 bases from V and 0 bases from J, with 12 bases between. The CDR3 is made up of 15 amino acids. The CDR3 region is CASSMSVSSTDTQYF. In nucleotides, the CDR3 is TGTGCCAGCAGCATGAGCGTCTCTAGCACAGATACGCAGTATTTT.

The rearrangement joins TRBV11-2 to TRBJ2-5, with D possibly being TRBD1 (6 bases). Germline V gives CDR1 SGHAT, CDR2 FQNNGV. CDR3 length: 18 residues. The ends were cut back, 3 bases at V and 5 bases at J, with 25 bases in the middle. The CDR3 sequence is CASSFRGAPAIFAETQYF. CDR3 in DNA: TGTGCCAGCAGCTTCAGGGGAGCCCCCGCGATTTTCGCGGAGACCCAGTACTTC.

This clone showed up just once. This rearrangement joins TRBV14 to TRBJ2-3, with D possibly matching TRBD2 (6 bases). The germline CDR1 and CDR2 sequences are SGHDN and FVKESK. V lost 4 bases to trimming and J lost 11 bases, with 19 bases between them. The CDR3 runs to 14 residues. CDR3 residues: CASSPLGTDSKQYF. CDR3 DNA: TGTGCCAGCAGCCCATTAGGGACTGACAGTAAGCAGTATTTT.

About this clone itself: One end of the junction is discordant with germline, which a read error may explain. The chain joins TRBV30 to TRBJ2-4; 8 bases are a match to TRBD1. CDR1 is GTSNPN and CDR2 is SVGIG in the germline V gene (reference sequence). The CDR3 is made up of 11 amino acids. The CDR3 DNA is TGTGCCTGGAGAGAGAAGGGACAGGTAGACTTC. Translation: CAWREKGQVDF.

For this clone: The sample holds other DNA sequences that translate to the same CDR3. This chain links TRBV18 with TRBJ2-3, with 10 bases that match TRBD2. V gave up 3 bases and J gave up 2 bases; unmatched junction bases: 5. The CDR3 consists of 16 residues. Germline lookup yields CDR1 KGHSH and CDR2 LQKENI. CDR3 region: CASSPLGLAATDTQYF. DNA of the CDR3: TGTGCCAGCTCACCCCTTGGACTAGCGGCCACAGATACGCAGTATTTT.

Comments on this clone: This specimen includes other DNA sequences encoding the same CDR3. V usage is TRBV7-9 and J usage is TRBJ1-5; the D gene is possibly TRBD1 (5 bases). The CDR3 has 12 amino acids. CDR1 is SEHNR, CDR2 FQNEAQ, per germline (reference sequence). Between the trimmed V and J ends, which lost 5 bases and 6 bases, there was a span of 8 bases. CDR3 amino acids: CASSPGGQPQHF. Written as DNA, the CDR3 is TGTGCCAGCAGCCCCGGGGGTCAGCCCCAGCATTTT.

This clone was detected once. This chain links TRBV12-2 with TRBJ2-7; TRBD1 is the table's D call and was not checked against the DNA. TRBV12-2 is a documented pseudogene. The CDR3 runs to 15 residues. The CDR3 sequence is CASRLTPPRGGEQYF. CDR3 DNA: TGTGCAAGTCGCTTAACCCCCCCCCGAGGGGGCGAGCAGTACTTC.

The V gene is TRBV4-1, the J gene TRBJ2-2; TRBD2 aligns across 7 bases. CDR1 MGHRA and CDR2 YSYEKL come from the germline V gene. V lost 1 base to trimming and J lost 6 bases; unmatched junction nucleotides: 5. The CDR3 is 15 amino acids. Here the CDR3 DNA reads TGCGCCAGCAGCCAAGTGGGTACTAGCGCCGGGGAGCTGTTTTTT. It translates to CASSQVGTSAGELFF.